The clone carrying this TCR beta chain has more than one count but fewer than ten. Template material for amplifying TCR beta CDR3 regions consisted of RNA transcripts. TCR CDR3 underwent first-round RT-PCR with the HTBI primer set. Each CDR3 protein gets one entry after TCRdb re-called the multiplex PCR reads with MiXCR. The data show some 690,000 distinct CDR3 sequences, with 17% seen just once and 15% to 19% held by the top ten. Trimming pared 2 bases from V and 0 bases from J, leaving 11 bases between. Germline V gene lookup returns CDR1 DFQATT and CDR2 SNEGSKA (reference sequence). The CDR3 runs 15 residues. Stable Graves' hyperthyroidism denoted no ophthalmopathy progression over 18 months. This sample is drawn from a study of T cells in Graves' hyperthyroidism and ophthalmopathy.

This receptor was obtained from a man aged 50-59 years with Graves' hyperthyroidism. The J gene is TRBJ1-5, the V gene TRBV20-1, with D possibly being TRBD1 (5 bases). The sequenced sample consisted of blood. The CDR3 sequence is CSARLAGHSNQPQHF. The CDR3 nucleotides read TGCAGTGCTAGACTGGCAGGGCATAGCAATCAGCCCCAGCATTTT.